This T cell receptor beta chain was recorded in a study of blood T cell repertoires in COVID-19 (dated by TCRdb to the early 2020s). Regarding the study in general: The collaborator samples originated in the United States, Italy and Spain and spanned the acute and convalescent phases of COVID-19. The repertoires were released in a freely available public database intended as a resource for research on the immune response to SARS-CoV-2. Subjects who had been exposed to COVID-19, were actively infected with it, or had recovered from it provided the deeply sampled blood TCRbeta repertoires that made up the dataset. The material from the prospective study consisted of cDNA or gDNA derived from T cells, B-cell-depleted T cells, or PBMCs. Sample metadata almost always included a de-identified subject ID, COVID-19 status, age in years and sex. Where available, HLA class I and class II types were obtained from metadata supplied by the sample provider rather than from assay-based typing. Samples were obtained from the ongoing ImmuneRACE study (first 160 participants) and from 1,200 or so subjects provided by 6 global collaborators. What the research found in general, with its limitations: The quantity of clinical and demographic metadata differed by source and by participant and was supplied without curation.

V is pared back by 3 bases and J by 3 bases, with 6 bases lying between the germline termini. The germline V gene encodes CDR1 LNHNV and CDR2 YYDKDF (reference sequence). From cysteine to phenylalanine, the CDR3 is 13 amino acids long. Solely the CDR3 DNA is kept, with 39 bases framed from the first base. A note on this clone: The specificity of this receptor is unknown. Base-call qualities are not available, and no considerably larger clone is one nucleotide away.

TCRbeta CDR3 regions were amplified from genomic DNA by means of the immunoSEQ Assay, a bias-controlled multiplex PCR. On the study's bioinformatics: The number of nucleated cells in each sample was estimated from the amplification of reference gene primers within the assay. To quantify the absolute abundance of each unique TCRbeta CDR3 rearrangement, sequence reads were collapsed and filtered. For each sample, productive Simpson clonality was calculated as the square root of Simpson's diversity index over productive rearrangements. What TCRdb holds here is the immuneACCESS table cut down to in-frame rearrangements. Part of the clones is not present; checked against another copy, under half of the missing clones reflect an unresolved V gene, and the others are unexplained. That table furnishes V, J and clone size, whereas the DNA furnished D and trimming. Recorded for this sample are 45,000 or so clones; roughly 74% of them occurred a single time. Clones ranked in the top ten supply around 60% of the sample.

Each collaborating institution followed its own protocols to collect whole blood in K2EDTA tubes. Collaborator samples were shipped for TCRbeta analysis as frozen whole blood, isolated PBMCs, or DNA extracted from either sample type. This receptor was taken from an elderly man with acute or convalescent COVID-19. Material: peripheral blood. The rearranged segments are TRBV15 and TRBJ2-1; there is no confident call for the D gene. The CDR3 region reads CATSRASYNEQFF. The sequenced DNA is TGTGCCACCAGCAGGGCTAGCTACAATGAGCAGTTCTTC.